A selection of T cell receptor beta chains follows, all from one sample in a study of cytomegalovirus exposure and HLA in healthy donors. The assay was immunoSEQ multiplex PCR, and TCRdb's table has in-frame clones only and misses some. The sample holds 110,000 to 150,000 clones, 80% seen once. Specimen: PBMCs. The receptor source for this set is a man aged 35 to 55 in good health and CMV-seronegative. Each CDR3 is given with its conserved first and last residue. The D gene is left open where the match is weak. Clone size is stated in some rows and not others, as once, few, many or a class when expanded.

d_call	clone_size	v_call	j_call	cdr3_nt	cdr3_aa
TRBD2	-	TRBV5-6	TRBJ2-5	TGTGCCAGCAGCTTGATTAGCGGGGATTTCATGGAGACCCAGTACTTC	CASSLISGDFMETQYF
-	-	TRBV30	TRBJ1-5	TGTGCCTGGAGTGTCCAGGGGAATCAGCCCCAGCATTTT	CAWSVQGNQPQHF
TRBD1	few	TRBV15	TRBJ1-6	TGTGCCACCAGCAGAGATCGGACAGGGAACTCACCCCTCCACTTT	CATSRDRTGNSPLHF
TRBD1	-	TRBV30	TRBJ1-3	TGTGCCTGGAGTCTGGACAGGGGGCCTGGAAACACCATATATTTT	CAWSLDRGPGNTIYF
TRBD1	-	TRBV29-1	TRBJ2-1	TGCAGCGTTCATGAGGGACAGGGCTCCTACAATGAGCAGTTCTTC	CSVHEGQGSYNEQFF
-	-	TRBV4-2	TRBJ2-7	TGTGCCAGCAGCCCCGACTCGTACTCGAGCTCCTACGAGCAGTACTTC	CASSPDSYSSSYEQYF
-	once	TRBV9	TRBJ1-2	TGTGCCAGCAGCGCCCAGGGAAAGGACTATGGCTACACCTTC	CASSAQGKDYGYTF
TRBD1	-	TRBV6-5	TRBJ1-2	TGTGCCAGCAGTTACTCGACAGGGATTAACTATGGCTACACCTTC	CASSYSTGINYGYTF
TRBD1	-	TRBV9	TRBJ1-1	TGTGCCAGCAGCGTAGGGGCAGGGGGAGGATGGACTGAAGCTTTCTTT	CASSVGAGGGWTEAFF
-	-	TRBV5-5	TRBJ1-2	TGTGCCAGCAGCTTGGTTGGGGCGGATGGCTACACCTTC	CASSLVGADGYTF
TRBD1	few	TRBV4-1	TRBJ1-4	TGCGCCAGCAGCCAAGGACAGGGGCGGGAAAAACTGTTTTTT	CASSQGQGREKLFF
TRBD2	-	TRBV5-1	TRBJ2-1	TGCGCCAGCAGCTCGAGCGGGGGGCCTCACAATGAGCAGTTCTTC	CASSSSGGPHNEQFF
-	-	TRBV4-1	TRBJ1-6	TGCGCCAGCAGCCAGGTCGCCGGGACACTTAATAATTCCCCCCTCCACTTT	CASSQVAGTLNNSPLHF
TRBD1	-	TRBV10-1	TRBJ2-2	TGCGCCAGTCGACTTGGACAGGGAGACGGGGAGCTGTTTTTT	CASRLGQGDGELFF
-	few	TRBV7-9	TRBJ1-1	TGTGCCAGCAGCTTAGAAGGACAGAAGAACACTGAAGCTTTCTTT	CASSLEGQKNTEAFF
TRBD1	once	TRBV6-5	TRBJ1-2	TGTGCCAGCACCGCAACAGGGGGACGAAACTATGGCTACACCTTC	CASTATGGRNYGYTF
-	-	TRBV28	TRBJ2-1	TGTGCCAGCAGTTCGGGACACCAATACAATGAGCAGTTCTTC	CASSSGHQYNEQFF
TRBD2	-	TRBV18	TRBJ2-3	TGTGCCAGCTCAAGGTCGGCGGGGGGTGGCACAGATACGCAGTATTTT	CASSRSAGGGTDTQYF
-	-	TRBV28	TRBJ2-7	TGTGCCACCAGAAAGAATCAGGGGTCCTACGAGCAGTACTTC	CATRKNQGSYEQYF
TRBD2	-	TRBV5-4	TRBJ2-7	TGTGCCAGCAGCCCCCCGGGACTAGCGGGGGGGCCCTACGAGCAGTACTTC	CASSPPGLAGGPYEQYF
-	-	TRBV7-2	TRBJ2-4	TGTGCCAGCAGCTCGCACTTAGCCAAAAACATTCAGTACTTC	CASSSHLAKNIQYF
-	-	TRBV5-6	TRBJ1-2	TGTGCCAGCAGCGTGAACCCCAGGGGCATCGTTGAGGGCTACACCTTC	CASSVNPRGIVEGYTF
-	-	TRBV9	TRBJ1-2	TGTGCCAGCAGCGCGCCTCTACAGAATAACTATGGCTACACCTTC	CASSAPLQNNYGYTF
TRBD1	-	TRBV5-4	TRBJ2-3	TGTGCCAGCACCATGGACAGGGCAGATACGCAGTATTTT	CASTMDRADTQYF
-	-	TRBV9	TRBJ2-5	TGTGCCAGCAGCGTAACAACACAGGGTTGGCAAGAGACCCAGTACTTC	CASSVTTQGWQETQYF
-	-	TRBV28	TRBJ2-5	TGTGCCAGCAGTTTACGGGAGACCCAGTACTTC	CASSLRETQYF
TRBD2	-	TRBV2	TRBJ2-2	TGTGCCAGCAGTGAAGGCCGGCGGGGGGCCACCGGGGAGCTGTTTTTT	CASSEGRRGATGELFF
TRBD2	-	TRBV30	TRBJ2-3	TGTGCCTGGAGTGTTCTGGGTAGCGGGGGGTACGCAGATACGCAGTATTTT	CAWSVLGSGGYADTQYF
-	-	TRBV6-5	TRBJ1-1	TGTGCCAGCAGTAACCTCAGGGCGGAAGCTTTCTTT	CASSNLRAEAFF